This TCR beta chain was found in a study of graft-versus-host responses after intestinal transplantation. For the study at large: Recipients were given multivisceral, liver-intestinal, or isolated intestinal transplants.

Repertoires were generated with immunoSEQ multiplex PCR, while TCRdb's copy carries only in-frame clones and drops some. Of some 66,000 clones in the sample, roughly 89% are singletons; the top ten hold under 2%. Study findings and constraints: Allografts of patients with graft-donor T cell macrochimerism showed high graft-versus-host to host-versus-graft clone ratios.

To note about this clone: Antigen specificity is unknown.

CDR1 and CDR2 from the germline V gene are SGHKS and YYEKEE (reference sequence). The CDR3 contains 14 residues. Trimming removed 4 bases at V and 11 bases at J, with 19 bases between. Graft material was processed, releasing intraepithelial and lamina propria lymphocytes. This sequence was found in a human patient who received an intestinal transplant, so some T cells may come from the graft donor. Sequences were derived from ileum tissue, sampled roughly 390 days after transplant. The chain links TRBV5-5 to TRBJ1-5; D not resolved. CDR3 residues: CASSSPGRVEAQHF. The CDR3 bases are TGTGCCAGCAGCAGTCCCGGCCGGGTCGAGGCCCAGCATTTT. The full variable domain, completed using reference TRBV5-5 and TRBJ1-5, is DAGVTQSPTHLIKTRGQQVTLRCSPISGHKSVSWYQQVLGQGPQFIFQYYEKEERGRGNFPDRFSARQFPNYSSELNVNALLLGDSALYLCASSSPGRVEAQHFGDGTRLSIL.